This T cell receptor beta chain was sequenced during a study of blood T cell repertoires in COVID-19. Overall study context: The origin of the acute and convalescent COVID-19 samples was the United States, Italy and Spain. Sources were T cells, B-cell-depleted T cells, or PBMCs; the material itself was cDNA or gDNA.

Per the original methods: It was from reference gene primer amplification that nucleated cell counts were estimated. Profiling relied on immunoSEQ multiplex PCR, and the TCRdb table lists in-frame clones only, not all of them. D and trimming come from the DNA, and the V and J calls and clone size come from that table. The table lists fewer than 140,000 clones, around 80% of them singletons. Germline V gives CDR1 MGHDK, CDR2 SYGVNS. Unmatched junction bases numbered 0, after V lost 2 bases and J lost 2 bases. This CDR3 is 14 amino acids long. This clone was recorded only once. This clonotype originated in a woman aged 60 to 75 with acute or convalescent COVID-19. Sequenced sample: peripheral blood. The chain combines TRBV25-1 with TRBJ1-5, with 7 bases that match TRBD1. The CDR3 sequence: CASSETGGNQPQHF. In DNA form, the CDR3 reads TGTGCCAGCAGTGAAACAGGGGGCAATCAGCCCCAGCATTTT.